This entry is about one T cell receptor (beta chain). The cohort comprised adults aged 18 to 89 years residing in approximately 25 US areas. Authors' processing steps: Reference gene primer amplification yielded estimated nucleated cell counts. Libraries were prepared by immunoSEQ multiplex PCR; TCRdb keeps only in-frame clonotypes and omits some of them. V, J and clone size are taken as reported in that table, and D and trimming were inferred from the DNA itself. The sample has around 290,000 clones, 80% to 95% seen once. The source of the sample is a study of blood T cell repertoires in COVID-19. The source of this sequence is a woman in her twenties or thirties who had recovered from COVID-19. The sequenced sample consisted of PBMCs or T cells enriched from blood (not recorded which).

CDR3 region: CASSLDGSGANVLTF. The CDR3 DNA follows: TGCGCCAGCAGCTTGGACGGCTCTGGGGCCAACGTCCTGACTTTC. The chain links TRBV5-1 to TRBJ2-6, with D uncertain. This CDR3 is built from 15 residues. Germline CDR1 and CDR2: SGHRS and YFSETQ. V lost 0 bases and J lost 0, with 4 bases in between.